Reported below is one T cell receptor beta chain. Its antigen is as yet unknown. In germline, CDR1 is MNHEY, CDR2 SMNVEV (reference sequence). The CDR3 loop spans 14 amino acids. The V end lost 2 bases, the J end lost 3 bases, and 10 bases lay between the germline ends. This record comes from a study of cytomegalovirus exposure and HLA in healthy donors. Study results and caveats: HLA alleles showed associations with approximately 15,000 TCR beta sequences in a later analysis, at a 0.05 false discovery rate. Later analysis revealed greater clonal expansion in HLA-associated TCR beta chains than in equally common others.

It was with 60 Vbeta and 13 Jbeta primers that the PCR ran. TCRdb's table, derived via immunoSEQ multiplex PCR, lists solely in-frame clones and lacks some. The table has under 130,000 clones, 60% to 85% seen once. Sequences were obtained from PBMCs. The rearrangement joins TRBV27 to TRBJ1-1; tentative D call: TRBD1 (5 bases). This clonotype originated in a male donor in good health and CMV-seronegative. This CDR3 reads CASSLVGADTEAFF. CDR3 bases: TGTGCCAGCAGTTTAGTAGGGGCGGACACTGAAGCTTTCTTT.